This T cell receptor (beta chain) was identified during a study of blood T cell repertoires in COVID-19. As for the study in general: Acute and convalescent COVID-19 samples came from the United States, Italy and Spain. Nucleic acid was either cDNA or gDNA, and it came from T cells, B-cell-depleted T cells, or PBMCs.

Original methodology: By means of reference gene primer amplification, nucleated cell counts were estimated. Only in-frame clones appear in the TCRdb table, and some are missing; sequencing was by immunoSEQ multiplex PCR. V, J and clone size were drawn from that table, and D and trimming were deduced from the DNA. The profile shows 100,000 or so clones, around 80% of them singletons. V shed 3 bases and J shed 5 bases, with 16 bases lying between them. Germline CDR1 KGHSH, CDR2 LQKENI. The CDR3 sequence is 15 residues long. The V call is TRBV18, the J call TRBJ1-1; D may be TRBD1 (6 bases). The specimen was peripheral blood. The sequence was obtained from a man between 65 and 79 years old with active or convalescent COVID-19. This CDR3 reads CASSPWNRADTEAFF. The CDR3 DNA sequence: TGTGCCAGCTCACCCTGGAACAGGGCGGATACTGAAGCTTTCTTT.